The 17 T cell receptor beta chains presented below share a single source sample, sequenced in a study of CD4 and CD8 cells across lung adenocarcinoma regions. TCRdb processed the PCR reads anew with MiXCR; each CDR3 protein has one entry. The sample carries about 5,200 distinct CDR3 sequences, around 50% recorded once. The sample consisted of CD4+ T cells from the margin of a lung tumor. These receptors all come from a male donor with lung adenocarcinoma. The CD4 and CD8 labels of this study may be unreliable.

The rearrangement joins TRBV10-2 to TRBJ2-3, with D possibly being TRBD2 (7 bases). V lost 6 bases and J 12 bases, leaving 28 bases between the germline ends. CDR1 is WSHSY, CDR2 SAAADI, per germline. The CDR3 totals 16 residues. CDR3 protein: CASRGTREASQETQYF. The CDR3 nucleotides are TGCGCCAGCAGGGGGACACGGGAGGCCTCCCAAGAGACCCAGTATTTT.

In regard to this clonotype: This may come from a read error, since a much larger clone is one base off. The J gene is TRBJ1-6, the V gene TRBV14; D unresolved. Germline CDR1 is SGHDN and CDR2 is FVKESK. V lost 1 base and J 5 bases, leaving 3 bases between the germline ends. The CDR3 spans 13 residues. CDR3 amino acids: CASSQGDNSPLHF. The CDR3 DNA reads TGTGCCAGCAGCCAAGGGGATAATTCACCCCTCCACTTT.

This clonotype was counted many times. The V gene is TRBV14, the J gene TRBJ2-2; TRBD2 agrees at 12 bases. Germline assignment: CDR1 SGHDN and CDR2 FVKESK. J lost 6 bases, V lost 6 bases, and 5 bases had no gene match. The CDR3 spans 15 residues. The CDR3 DNA is TGTGCCAGCAGAAGGACTAGCGGGGCCCCCGGGGAGCTGTTTTTT. Its translation: CASRRTSGAPGELFF.

This chain joins TRBV27 and TRBJ2-1, with D possibly matching TRBD1 (6 bases). The J call could be wrong; TRBJ2-7 is a better fit for the DNA end. CDR3 size: 13 residues. Germline V CDR1 and CDR2: MNHEY, SMNVEV (reference sequence). CDR3 sequence reads: CASSTGMAYEQYF. As DNA, the CDR3 is TGTGCCAGCAGCACAGGGATGGCATACGAGCAGTACTTC.

About this clonotype: An end of the junction differs from the germline gene, which may be a read error. V gene TRBV6-1 combines with J gene TRBJ2-3; a possible D gene is TRBD1 (6 bases). The CDR3 is made up of 15 amino acids. Germline V CDR1 and CDR2: MNHNS, SASEGT. The CDR3 nucleotides read TGTGCCAGCAGAAACCCGGCTGTGAGGACAGATAAGCAGTTCTTT. Translating gives CASRNPAVRTDKQFF.

By proportion, this clonotype is large (0.1 to 1%). The rearrangement links TRBV7-2 to TRBJ2-1; 7 bases agree with TRBD2. V shed 5 bases, J shed 6 bases, and the junction held 10 bases outside the gene matches. The CDR3 is 15 residues long. Germline CDR1 and CDR2: SGHTA and FQGNSA. CDR3 sequence reads: CASSNQEASGNEQFF. In DNA form, the CDR3 reads TGTGCCAGCAGCAATCAGGAGGCTAGCGGCAATGAGCAGTTCTTC.

This chain uses TRBV30 with TRBJ2-4, with a possible D match to TRBD2 (5 bases). Germline V CDR1 and CDR2: GTSNPN, SVGIG (reference sequence). Trimming took 5 bases from V and 0 from J, leaving 14 bases between them. This CDR3 has 15 amino acids. CDR3 loop: CAWSVPGIAKNIQYF. In nucleotides, the CDR3 is TGTGCCTGGTCCGTCCCCGGGATAGCCAAAAACATTCAGTACTTC.

Relative to its sample, this clonotype is large. This chain uses TRBV10-1 with TRBJ2-1; D not certain. TRBJ2-7 matches the DNA end more closely, so the J call is doubtful. The germline gives CDR1 WNHNN, CDR2 SYGVQD (reference sequence). This CDR3 has 14 residues. In DNA, the CDR3 is TGCGCCAGCAGTGAGTCGACTGGATTCTACGAGCAGTACTTC. Encoded protein: CASSESTGFYEQYF.

This clonotype is judged medium-sized (0.01 to 0.1%). V usage is TRBV27 and J usage is TRBJ2-3; 9 bases fit TRBD2. V lost 7 bases, J lost 2 bases, and 7 bases stayed unmatched. The CDR3 extends over 15 amino acids. Germline CDR1 and CDR2: MNHEY and SMNVEV (reference sequence). The CDR3 DNA reads TGTGCCAGCACATTGCTAGCGGGGACCACAGATACGCAGTATTTT. Translating gives CASTLLAGTTDTQYF.

This chain joins TRBV6-1 and TRBJ2-1, with unresolved D. The DNA end lines up better with TRBJ2-7; the J call may be wrong. Germline V gene sequence: CDR1 MNHNS, CDR2 SASEGT. The CDR3 runs to 15 residues. CDR3 coding DNA: TGTGCCAGCAGACCTGACAAGGAGACCTCCTACGAGCAGTACTTC. It specifies CASRPDKETSYEQYF.

The chain couples TRBV10-3 to TRBJ2-5; 7 bases match TRBD2. Germline-derived CDR1 and CDR2 are ENHRY and SYGVKD. The CDR3 is 14 residues long. The CDR3 DNA is TGTGCGGGGAGTGGGGGGAGGGACCAAGAGACCCAGTACTTC. Translation gives CAGSGGRDQETQYF.

This clonotype is labeled as medium-sized. The genes are TRBV11-2 and TRBJ2-4; possibly TRBD1 or TRBD2 for D (5 bases each). CDR3 length equals 17 residues. Trimming pared 5 bases from V and 1 base from J, leaving 18 bases between. In germline, CDR1 is SGHAT, CDR2 FQNNGV. The CDR3 protein is CASSPLGVWGAKNIQYF. CDR3 bases: TGTGCCAGCAGCCCCCTGGGGGTATGGGGGGCCAAAAACATTCAGTACTTC.

By share, this clonotype ranks as medium-sized. The V gene is TRBV5-1, the J gene TRBJ2-1; D is unresolved. Germline values: CDR1 SGHRS, CDR2 YFSETQ. Trimming shortened V by 0 bases and J by 4 bases, and 8 bases separated the two germline ends. The CDR3 is made up of 14 amino acids. This chain's CDR3 is CASSLADPYNEQFF. In DNA, the CDR3 is TGCGCCAGCAGCTTGGCAGATCCGTACAATGAGCAGTTCTTC. The full variable domain, with the rest looked up from reference TRBV5-1 and TRBJ2-1, is KAGVTQTPRYLIKTRGQQVTLSCSPISGHRSVSWYQQTPGQGLQFLFEYFSETQRNKGNFPGRFSGRQFSNSRSEMNVSTLELGDSALYLCASSLADPYNEQFFGPGTRLTVL.

The rearrangement joins TRBV6-1 to TRBJ2-7, with a tentative D call TRBD1 (11 bases). The V gene lost 6 bases and the J gene lost 7 bases, with 31 bases spanning the gap. The germline V gene encodes CDR1 MNHNS and CDR2 SASEGT. The CDR3 consists of 18 residues. CDR3 loop: CASSSGQGVSGRPGEQYF. In DNA form, the CDR3 reads TGTGCCAGCAGCTCGGGACAGGGGGTTAGCGGGAGGCCCGGGGAGCAGTACTTC.

This clonotype is labeled as medium-sized (0.01 to 0.1%). This rearrangement joins TRBV27 to TRBJ2-3; D might be TRBD1 (5 bases). V lost 6 bases, J lost 4 bases, and 8 bases lay in between. Germline CDR1 reads MNHEY; CDR2 reads SMNVEV (reference sequence). The CDR3 runs 12 residues. The CDR3 DNA is TGTGCCAGCAGCCCAGGGTCAGATACGCAGTATTTT. Its translation: CASSPGSDTQYF.

The rearrangement uses TRBV25-1 and TRBJ2-3; D may match TRBD1 or TRBD2 (5 bases each). The V end was cut by 10 bases, the J end by 5 bases, with 16 bases between. Per germline, CDR1 MGHDK and CDR2 SYGVNS. The CDR3 totals 13 residues. The CDR3 region has the DNA TGTGCCACGGGGCAGAGAGCCAAAGATACGCAGTATTTT. It codes for CATGQRAKDTQYF. Using reference TRBV25-1 and TRBJ2-3 for the parts outside the CDR3, the full variable domain is EADIYQTPRYLVIGTGKKITLECSQTMGHDKMYWYQQDPGMELHLIHYSYGVNSTEKGDLSSESTVSRIRTEHFPLTLESARPSHTSQYLCATGQRAKDTQYFGPGTRLTVL.

The chain uses TRBV4-1 and TRBJ2-1; D gene unclear. The end of the DNA is better explained by TRBJ2-7, so the J call may be wrong. The CDR3 consists of 16 residues. The V gene's germline CDR1 is MGHRA and CDR2 YSYEKL. The CDR3 spells CASSQEMERRSYEQYF. CDR3 coding DNA: TGCGCCAGCAGCCAAGAGATGGAGCGACGCTCCTACGAGCAGTACTTC.